This T cell receptor (beta chain) was recorded in a study of CD8 T cells in ankylosing spondylitis. Study-level points and caveats: In ankylosing spondylitis blood, a motif of roughly 8 highly homologous TCR beta variants appeared characteristic. Reports of some motif variants in reactive arthritis synovial fluid and blood predate this one. In ankylosing spondylitis patients, matched synovial fluid reportedly showed significant enrichment of disease-linked clones.

By quantitative 5'-RACE with molecular barcodes, the TCR beta libraries were made. TCRdb re-derived calls from the 5' RACE reads in MiXCR, one entry per CDR3 protein. The table has more than 200,000 distinct CDR3 sequences, about 24% seen once. This CDR3 has 13 residues. Germline CDR1 DFQATT, CDR2 SNEGSKA (reference sequence). The ends were cut back, 6 bases at V and 3 bases at J, with 15 bases in the middle. This clonotype was observed a few times. Its cognate antigen is unknown. The specimen was blood, either unsorted or a sorted T cell fraction (not recorded which). The source of this sequence is a male donor with ankylosing spondylitis or in good health (not recorded which). The chain employs TRBV20-1 and TRBJ2-7; TRBD1 or TRBD2 may be the D gene (5 bases each). This chain's CDR3 is CSARDDGLYEQYF. The DNA of the CDR3 is TGCAGTGCCCGGGACGACGGCCTCTACGAGCAGTACTTC.